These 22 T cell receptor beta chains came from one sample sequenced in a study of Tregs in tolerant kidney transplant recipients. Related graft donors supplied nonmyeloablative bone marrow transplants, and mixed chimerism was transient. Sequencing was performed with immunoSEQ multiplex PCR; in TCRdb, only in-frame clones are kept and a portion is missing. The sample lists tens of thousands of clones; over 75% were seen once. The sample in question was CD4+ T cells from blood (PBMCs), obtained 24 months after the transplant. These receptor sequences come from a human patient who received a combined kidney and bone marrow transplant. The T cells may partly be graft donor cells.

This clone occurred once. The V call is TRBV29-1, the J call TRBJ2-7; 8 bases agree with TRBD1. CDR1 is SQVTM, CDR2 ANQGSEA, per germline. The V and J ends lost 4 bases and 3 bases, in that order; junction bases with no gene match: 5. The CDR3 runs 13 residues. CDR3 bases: TGCAGCGTTGGTATAGGACAGGGCTACGAGCAGTACTTC. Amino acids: CSVGIGQGYEQYF.

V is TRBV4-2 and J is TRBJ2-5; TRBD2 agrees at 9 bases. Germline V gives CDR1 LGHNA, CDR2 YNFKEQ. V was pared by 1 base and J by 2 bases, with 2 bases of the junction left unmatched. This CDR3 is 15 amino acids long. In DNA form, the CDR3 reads TGTGCCAGCAGCCAAGGGACTAGCGTTCAAGAGACCCAGTACTTC. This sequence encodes CASSQGTSVQETQYF.

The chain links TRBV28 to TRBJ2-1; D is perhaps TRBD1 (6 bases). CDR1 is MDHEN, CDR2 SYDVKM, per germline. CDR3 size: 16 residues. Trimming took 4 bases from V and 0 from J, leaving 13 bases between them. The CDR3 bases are TGTGCCAGCAGTTCCCGGACAGCCAGCTCCTACAATGAGCAGTTCTTC. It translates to CASSSRTASSYNEQFF.

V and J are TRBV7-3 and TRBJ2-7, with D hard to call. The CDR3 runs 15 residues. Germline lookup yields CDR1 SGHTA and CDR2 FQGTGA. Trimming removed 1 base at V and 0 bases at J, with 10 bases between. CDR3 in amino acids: CASSLRAESSYEQYF. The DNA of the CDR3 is TGTGCCAGCAGCTTAAGGGCCGAGAGCTCCTACGAGCAGTACTTC.

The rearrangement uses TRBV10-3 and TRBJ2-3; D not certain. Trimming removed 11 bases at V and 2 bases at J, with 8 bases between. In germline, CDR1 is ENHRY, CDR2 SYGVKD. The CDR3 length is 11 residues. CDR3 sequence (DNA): TGTGCCTCGCGGTACACAGATACGCAGTATTTT. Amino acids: CASRYTDTQYF.

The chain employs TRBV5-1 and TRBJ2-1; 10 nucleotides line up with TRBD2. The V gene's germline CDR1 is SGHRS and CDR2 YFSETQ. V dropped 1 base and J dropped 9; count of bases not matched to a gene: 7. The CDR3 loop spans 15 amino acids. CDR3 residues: CASSLKLAGVSEQFF. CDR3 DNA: TGCGCCAGCAGCTTGAAGCTAGCGGGAGTAAGTGAGCAGTTCTTC.

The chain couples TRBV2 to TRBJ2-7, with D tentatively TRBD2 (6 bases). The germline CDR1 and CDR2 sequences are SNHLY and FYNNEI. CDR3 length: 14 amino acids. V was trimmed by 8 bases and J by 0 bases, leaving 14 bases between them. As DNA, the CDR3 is TGTGCCAGCTGCCGGGACTTGGGCTCCTACGAGCAGTACTTC. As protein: CASCRDLGSYEQYF.

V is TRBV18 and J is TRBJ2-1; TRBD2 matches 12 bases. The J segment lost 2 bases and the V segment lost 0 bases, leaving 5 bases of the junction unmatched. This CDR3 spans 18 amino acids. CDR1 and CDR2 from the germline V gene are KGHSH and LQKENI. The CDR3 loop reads CASSPPGLAGGAYNEQFF. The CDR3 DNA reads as TGTGCCAGCTCACCACCGGGGCTAGCGGGAGGGGCCTACAATGAGCAGTTCTTC. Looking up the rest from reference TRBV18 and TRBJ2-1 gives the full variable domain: NAGVMQNPRHLVRRRGQEARLRCSPMKGHSHVYWYRQLPEEGLKFMVYLQKENIIDESGMPKERFSAEFPKEGPSILRIQQVVRGDSAAYFCASSPPGLAGGAYNEQFFGPGTRLTVL.

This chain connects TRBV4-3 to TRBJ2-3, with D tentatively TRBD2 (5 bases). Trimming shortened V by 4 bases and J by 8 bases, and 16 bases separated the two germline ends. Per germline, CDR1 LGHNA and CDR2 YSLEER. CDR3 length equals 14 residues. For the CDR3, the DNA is TGCGCCAGCAGCCCGGGGAAGATCAGGAGTACGCAGTATTTT. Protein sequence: CASSPGKIRSTQYF.

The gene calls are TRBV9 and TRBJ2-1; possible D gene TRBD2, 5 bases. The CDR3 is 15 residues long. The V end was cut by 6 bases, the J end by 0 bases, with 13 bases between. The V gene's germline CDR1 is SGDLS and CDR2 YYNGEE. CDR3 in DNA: TGTGCCAGCAACCGGGAAGGCGTCTCCTACAATGAGCAGTTCTTC. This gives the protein CASNREGVSYNEQFF.

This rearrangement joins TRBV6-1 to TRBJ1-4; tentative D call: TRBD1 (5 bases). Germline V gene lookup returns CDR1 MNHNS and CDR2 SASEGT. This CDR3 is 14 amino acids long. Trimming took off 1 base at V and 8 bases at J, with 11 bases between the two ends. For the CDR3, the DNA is TGTGCCAGCAGTGAAGTCTCGGGACTCGAAAAACTGTTTTTT. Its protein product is CASSEVSGLEKLFF.

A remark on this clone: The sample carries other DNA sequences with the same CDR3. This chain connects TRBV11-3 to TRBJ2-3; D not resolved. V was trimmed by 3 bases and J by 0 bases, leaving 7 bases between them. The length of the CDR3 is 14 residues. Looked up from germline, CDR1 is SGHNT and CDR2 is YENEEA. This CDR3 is CASSLGRSTDTQYF. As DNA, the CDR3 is TGTGCCAGCAGCTTGGGCAGGAGCACAGATACGCAGTATTTT.

CDR3: CATSRGGNQPQHF. The CDR3 nucleotides are TGTGCCACCAGCAGGGGAGGCAATCAGCCCCAGCATTTT. The V and J genes are TRBV15 and TRBJ1-5; D is undetermined. Per the germline V gene, CDR1 is LNHNV and CDR2 is YYDKDF (reference sequence). Trimming shortened V by 3 bases and J by 2 bases, and 5 bases separated the two germline ends. This CDR3 region has 13 residues.

The CDR3 nucleotides read TGCGCCAGCAGCCAAGATACACAGGGAAACTATGGCTACACCTTC. Its protein product is CASSQDTQGNYGYTF. V usage is TRBV4-3 and J usage is TRBJ1-2, with a possible D match to TRBD1 (6 bases). V was trimmed by 0 bases and J by 2 bases, leaving 10 bases between them. The germline gives CDR1 LGHNA, CDR2 YSLEER. CDR3 length equals 15 residues.

DNA for the CDR3: TGTGCCAGCAGCCAACCTAGCGGTCAAGAGACCCAGTACTTC. This codes for CASSQPSGQETQYF. The J gene is TRBJ2-5, the V gene TRBV14; 7 bases line up with TRBD2. V trimming: 2 bases; J trimming: 2 bases; junction bases outside the gene matches: 2. Germline V gene lookup returns CDR1 SGHDN and CDR2 FVKESK. The CDR3 spans 14 residues.

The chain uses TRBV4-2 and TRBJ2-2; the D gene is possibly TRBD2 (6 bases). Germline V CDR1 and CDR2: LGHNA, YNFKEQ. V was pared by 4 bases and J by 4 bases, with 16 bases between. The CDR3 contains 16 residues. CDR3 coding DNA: TGTGCCAGCAGCCGCCAGGAGGGGTATGGCACCGGGGAGCTGTTTTTT. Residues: CASSRQEGYGTGELFF.

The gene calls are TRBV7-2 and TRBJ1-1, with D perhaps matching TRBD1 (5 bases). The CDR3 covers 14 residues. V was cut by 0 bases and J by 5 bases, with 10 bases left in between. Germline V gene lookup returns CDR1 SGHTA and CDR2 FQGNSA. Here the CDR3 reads CASSLAAGRTEAFF. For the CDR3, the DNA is TGTGCCAGCAGCTTAGCGGCAGGGAGGACTGAAGCTTTCTTT. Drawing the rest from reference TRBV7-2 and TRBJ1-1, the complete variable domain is GAGVSQSPSNKVTEKGKDVELRCDPISGHTALYWYRQSLGQGLEFLIYFQGNSAPDKSGLPSDRFSAERTGGSVSTLTIQRTQQEDSAVYLCASSLAAGRTEAFFGQGTRLTVV.

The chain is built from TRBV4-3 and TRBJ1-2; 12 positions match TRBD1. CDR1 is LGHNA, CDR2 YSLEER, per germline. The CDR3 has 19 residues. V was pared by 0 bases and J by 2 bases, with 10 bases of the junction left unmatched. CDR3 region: CASSQDTGTGGASNYGYTF. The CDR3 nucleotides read TGCGCCAGCAGCCAAGATACCGGGACAGGGGGCGCTTCCAACTATGGCTACACCTTC.

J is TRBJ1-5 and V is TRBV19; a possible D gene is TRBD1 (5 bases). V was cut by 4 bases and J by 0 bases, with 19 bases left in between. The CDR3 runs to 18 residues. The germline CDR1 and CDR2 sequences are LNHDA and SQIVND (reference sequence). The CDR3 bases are TGTGCCAGTAGTAAGGTTTTGAGACAGCACCTTAGCAATCAGCCCCAGCATTTT. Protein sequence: CASSKVLRQHLSNQPQHF.

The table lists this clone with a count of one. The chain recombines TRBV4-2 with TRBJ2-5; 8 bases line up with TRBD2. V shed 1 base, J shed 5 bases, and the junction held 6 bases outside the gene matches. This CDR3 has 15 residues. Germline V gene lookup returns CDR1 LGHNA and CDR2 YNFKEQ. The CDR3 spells CASSQVTGGQETQYF. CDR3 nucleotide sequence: TGTGCCAGCAGCCAAGTCACGGGGGGGCAGGAGACCCAGTACTTC.

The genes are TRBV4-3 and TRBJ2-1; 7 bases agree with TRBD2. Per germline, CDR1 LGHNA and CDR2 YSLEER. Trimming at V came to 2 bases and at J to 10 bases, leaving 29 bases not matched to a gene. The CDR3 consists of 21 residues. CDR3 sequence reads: CASSQWGRREDQPPFWREQFF. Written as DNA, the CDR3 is TGCGCCAGCAGCCAATGGGGTCGACGGGAGGACCAACCCCCATTTTGGCGCGAGCAGTTCTTC.

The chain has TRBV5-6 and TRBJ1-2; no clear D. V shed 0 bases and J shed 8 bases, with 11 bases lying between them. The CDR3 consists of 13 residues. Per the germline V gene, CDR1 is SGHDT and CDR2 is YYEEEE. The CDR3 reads CASSLDSPVGYTF. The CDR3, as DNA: TGTGCCAGCAGCTTGGACAGCCCTGTGGGCTACACCTTC.